This T cell receptor beta chain appears in the sequencing data of a study of T cell repertoires in aging, cancer and after chemotherapy (dated by TCRdb to 2018 to 2020). In the study overall: Six donor age groups were covered, ranging from 30 or younger up to 70 or older, and each group contained at least three individuals. Control TCR repertoires from healthy donors were recorded over several months to years, and clear clonal overlap was observed across re-sampling. Peripheral blood TCR beta repertoires from healthy donors and cancer patients were profiled to examine immunoaging and T cell reconstitution after chemotherapy. Alongside 95 healthy donors serving as a reference group, the cohort included approximately 220 cancer patients, of whom about 94 had hematological cancers and about 130 had solid cancers. The full dataset contained roughly 9 million TCR reads.

Genomic DNA extracted from peripheral blood, rather than sorted cells or RNA, was used as the source for amplification of TCR beta rearrangements. This clonotype is regarded as medium-sized (0.01 to 0.1%). What antigen it recognizes has not been identified. Per-base qualities were not stored, and no clone one base away is much larger. Study-wide findings and limitations: Declining TCR diversity with age in healthy donors was mainly explained by loss of richness; in cancer patients, loss of evenness also contributed. Significantly lower blood TCR diversity and higher clonality were observed in untreated patients with hematological or solid cancers than in age-matched healthy donors. In both cancer cohorts, median generation probability rose over the chemotherapy interval, which suggests that the repertoire was reconstituted through rebound thymic output. The authors noted that the repertoire data do not allow conclusions about immunological memory after chemotherapy.

Rearranged TRB sequences spanning V, D and J segments were amplified by multiplex touch-down PCR using a mixed TRB-A/B primer pool. Illumina adapters and sample indices were attached to the amplicons in two consecutive PCR reactions using Phusion HS II polymerase. Amplicons were gel-purified using the NucleoSpin Gel and PCR Clean-up kit and were subsequently checked with Qubit and an Agilent 2100 Bioanalyzer. Libraries were sequenced on an Illumina MiSeq using 600-cycle, single-indexed, paired-end runs. The paper's processing steps were these. MiXCR versions 2.12 and 3.0.5 were used to process the TRB sequences. Each unique CDR3 nucleotide sequence was treated as one clone, and only productive sequences with two or more reads were kept. Repertoire metrics included Shannon diversity, evenness, clonality (one minus evenness), and alpha-parameterized diversity profiles from alpha 0 to 5. The IGoR algorithm was used to compute generation probabilities of clones in paired pre- and post-chemotherapy samples. The public reads were quality trimmed at Q25 with fastp and then assembled into clones with MiXCR by TCRdb, keeping productive beta chains. For every CDR3 protein sequence, its rows merge into one entry that carries the most common genes and DNA. The V and J calls and clone size come from TCRdb's table, not from the authors' own analysis. The sample table holds about 5,000 distinct CDR3 sequences, of which approximately 30% were seen once. Over 15% of the sample belongs to the ten largest clones.

This clonotype was sampled from a human donor in good health. The sequenced sample was blood.

CDR3 sequence: CASREDGEKLFF. The DNA sequence is as follows: TGTGCCTCCCGGGAGGATGGAGAAAAACTGTTTTTT. The V and J genes are TRBV19 and TRBJ1-4; no D gene call is confident. V gives up 11 bases and J gives up 8 bases, and the segment between their germline ends measures 15 bases. CDR1 and CDR2, per the germline V gene (reference sequence), are LNHDA and SQIVND. The CDR3 starts with the cysteine, ends with the phenylalanine, and has 12 residues. This entry keeps only the CDR3 DNA: 36 bases, framed from base 1.